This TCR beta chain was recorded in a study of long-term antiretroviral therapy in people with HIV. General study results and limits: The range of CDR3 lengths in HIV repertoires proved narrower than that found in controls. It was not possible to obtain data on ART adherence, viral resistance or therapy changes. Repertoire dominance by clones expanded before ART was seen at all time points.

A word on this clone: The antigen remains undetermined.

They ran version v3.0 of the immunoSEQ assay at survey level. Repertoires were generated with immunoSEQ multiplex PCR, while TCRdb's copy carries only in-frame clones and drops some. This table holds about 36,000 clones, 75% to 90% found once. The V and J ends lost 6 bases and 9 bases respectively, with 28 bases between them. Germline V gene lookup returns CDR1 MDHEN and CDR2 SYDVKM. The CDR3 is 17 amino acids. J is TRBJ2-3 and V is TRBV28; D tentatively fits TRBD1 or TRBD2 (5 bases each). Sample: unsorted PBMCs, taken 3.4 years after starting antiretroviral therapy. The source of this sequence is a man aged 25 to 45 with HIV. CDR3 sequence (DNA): TGTGCCAGCAGCGCCTCGGGACCCACTCAAAGAGCGTTCACGCAGTATTTT. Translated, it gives CASSASGPTQRAFTQYF.